This TCR beta chain stems from a study of glioma-infiltrating T cells after dendritic cell vaccination. The V gene's germline CDR1 is LNHNV and CDR2 YYDKDF (reference sequence). The CDR3 is 13 residues long. V lost 8 bases and J lost 0, with 9 bases in between. Assay: immunoSEQ multiplex PCR; the TCRdb copy retains only in-frame clones and omits some. The table shows under 75,000 clones, with approximately 87% occurring only once. The time point here: after dendritic cell vaccination, including at tumor progression/relapse. Sequencing used blood, obtained after dendritic cell vaccination. The source of this sequence is a human donor with glioblastoma. The chain recombines TRBV15 with TRBJ2-3; tentative D call: TRBD1 (5 bases). This CDR3 reads CATRQPSTDTQYF. The CDR3 DNA sequence: TGTGCCACCCGACAGCCTAGCACAGATACGCAGTATTTT.